This TCR gamma chain was recovered during a study of γδ T cells in repeated Plasmodium falciparum infection. Across the whole study: Malaria-naive adults were infected with P. falciparum NF54 four times over around 600 days. Each infection was followed by sampling at 21 days, plus baseline and some pre-infection draws.

This clone came up many times. Its antigen is not known. It is likely a read error: a sequence one base away is far more abundant. Other DNA sequences from this sample encode an identical CDR3 as well. Flow sorting of PBMC yielded separate Vgamma9/Vdelta2+ and Vdelta2-negative gammadelta T cell populations for bulk repertoire analysis. TRG and TRD sequences were obtained from every sorted gammadelta sample. TCRdb fed the multiplex PCR reads to CATT. The table includes approximately 30,000 gamma-chain clones, about 1.5% detected once. Findings and limits, study-wide: In Vdelta2-negative, largely Vdelta1+, gammadelta repertoires, repeated controlled infections appeared to drive clonal selection waves.

The CDR3 loop spans 14 amino acids. Trimming at V came to 4 bases and at J to 9 bases, leaving 3 bases not matched to a gene. Germline values: CDR1 GITISATS, CDR2 ISYDGTV (reference sequence). J is TRGJP and V is TRGV9. This receptor was obtained from a pool of human donors (malaria-infected and uninfected, not separated). The source material was gamma-delta T cells from blood. Written as DNA, the CDR3 is TGTGCCTTGTGGGAAGGGTTGGGCAAAAAAATCAAGGTATTT. Translation: CALWEGLGKKIKVF.